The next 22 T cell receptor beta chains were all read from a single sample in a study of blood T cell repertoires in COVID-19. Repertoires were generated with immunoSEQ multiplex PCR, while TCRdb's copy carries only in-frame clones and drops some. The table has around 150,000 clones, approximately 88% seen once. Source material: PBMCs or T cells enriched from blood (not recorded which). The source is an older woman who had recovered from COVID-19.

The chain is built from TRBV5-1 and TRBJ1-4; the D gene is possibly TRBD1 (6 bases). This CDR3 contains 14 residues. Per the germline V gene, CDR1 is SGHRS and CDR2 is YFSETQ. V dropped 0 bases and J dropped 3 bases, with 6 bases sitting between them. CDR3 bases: TGCGCCAGCAGCTTGGAGGGGGCTAATGAAAAACTGTTTTTT. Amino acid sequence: CASSLEGANEKLFF.

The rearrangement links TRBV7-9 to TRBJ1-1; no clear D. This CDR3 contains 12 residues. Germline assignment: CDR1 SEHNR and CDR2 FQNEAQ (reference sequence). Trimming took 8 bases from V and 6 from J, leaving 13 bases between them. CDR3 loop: CASQSRSAEAFF. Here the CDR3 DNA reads TGTGCCAGCCAAAGTCGGAGTGCTGAAGCTTTCTTT. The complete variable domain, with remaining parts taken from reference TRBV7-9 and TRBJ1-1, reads DTGVSQNPRHKITKRGQNVTFRCDPISEHNRLYWYRQTLGQGPEFLTYFQNEAQLEKSRLLSDRFSAERPKGSFSTLEIQRTEQGDSAMYLCASQSRSAEAFFGQGTRLTVV.

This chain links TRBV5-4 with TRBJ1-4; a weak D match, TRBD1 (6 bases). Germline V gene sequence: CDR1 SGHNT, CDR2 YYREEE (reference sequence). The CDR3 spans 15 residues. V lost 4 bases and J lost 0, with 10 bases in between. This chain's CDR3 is CASSVTGSTNEKLFF. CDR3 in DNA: TGTGCCAGCAGCGTAACAGGGTCAACTAATGAAAAACTGTTTTTT.

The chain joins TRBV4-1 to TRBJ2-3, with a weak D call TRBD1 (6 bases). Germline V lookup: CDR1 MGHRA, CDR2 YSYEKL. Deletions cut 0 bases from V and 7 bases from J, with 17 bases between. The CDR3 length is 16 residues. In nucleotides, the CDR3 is TGCGCCAGCAGCCAAGAAGGCTCTGCAAGGGGGAATACGCAGTATTTT. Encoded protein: CASSQEGSARGNTQYF.

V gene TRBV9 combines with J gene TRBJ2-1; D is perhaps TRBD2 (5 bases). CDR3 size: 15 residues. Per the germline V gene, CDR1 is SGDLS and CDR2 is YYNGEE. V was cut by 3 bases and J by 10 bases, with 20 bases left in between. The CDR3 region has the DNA TGTGCCAGCAGCGGCCAGTGGAGGTCCCCGGGCGAGCAGTTCTTC. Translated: CASSGQWRSPGEQFF.

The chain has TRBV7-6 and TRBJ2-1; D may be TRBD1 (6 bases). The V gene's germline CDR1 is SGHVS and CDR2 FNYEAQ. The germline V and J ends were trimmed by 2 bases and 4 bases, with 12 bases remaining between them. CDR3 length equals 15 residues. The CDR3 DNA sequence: TGTGCCAGCAGCTTACCAGGGGAAGAGTACAATGAGCAGTTCTTC. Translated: CASSLPGEEYNEQFF.

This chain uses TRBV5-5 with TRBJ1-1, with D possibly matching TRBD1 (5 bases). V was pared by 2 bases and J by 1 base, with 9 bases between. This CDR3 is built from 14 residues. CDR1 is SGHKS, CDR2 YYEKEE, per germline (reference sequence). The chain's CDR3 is CASSFSTANTEAFF. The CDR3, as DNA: TGTGCCAGCAGCTTTTCGACAGCGAACACTGAAGCTTTCTTT.

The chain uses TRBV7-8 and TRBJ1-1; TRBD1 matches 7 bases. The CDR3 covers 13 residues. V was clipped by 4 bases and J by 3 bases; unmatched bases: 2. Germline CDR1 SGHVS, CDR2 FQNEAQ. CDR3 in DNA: TGTGCCAGCAGCTCTGACAGGGACACTGAAGCTTTCTTT. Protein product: CASSSDRDTEAFF.

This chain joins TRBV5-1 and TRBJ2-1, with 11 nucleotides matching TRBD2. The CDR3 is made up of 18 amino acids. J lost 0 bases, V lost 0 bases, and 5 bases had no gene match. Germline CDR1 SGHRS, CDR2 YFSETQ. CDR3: CASSLGLAGTSSYNEQFF. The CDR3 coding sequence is TGCGCCAGCAGCTTGGGACTAGCGGGGACCAGCTCCTACAATGAGCAGTTCTTC.

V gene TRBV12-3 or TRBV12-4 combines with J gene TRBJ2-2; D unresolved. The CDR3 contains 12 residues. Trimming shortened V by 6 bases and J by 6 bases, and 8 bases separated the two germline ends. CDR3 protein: CASSPVAGELFF. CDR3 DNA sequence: TGTGCCAGCAGCCCCGTAGCCGGGGAGCTGTTTTTT.

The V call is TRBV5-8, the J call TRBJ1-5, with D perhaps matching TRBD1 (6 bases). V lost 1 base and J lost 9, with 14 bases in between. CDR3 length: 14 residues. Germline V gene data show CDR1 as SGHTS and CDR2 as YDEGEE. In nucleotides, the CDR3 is TGTGCCAGCAGCTTGTCGGGGGGCCCATTGCCCCAGCATTTT. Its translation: CASSLSGGPLPQHF.

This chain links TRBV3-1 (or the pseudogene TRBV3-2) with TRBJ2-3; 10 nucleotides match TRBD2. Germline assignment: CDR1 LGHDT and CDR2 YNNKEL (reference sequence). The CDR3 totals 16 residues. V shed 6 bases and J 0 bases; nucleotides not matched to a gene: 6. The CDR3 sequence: CASRGLAGGSTDTQYF. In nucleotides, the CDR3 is TGTGCCAGCAGGGGGTTAGCGGGGGGTAGCACAGATACGCAGTATTTT.

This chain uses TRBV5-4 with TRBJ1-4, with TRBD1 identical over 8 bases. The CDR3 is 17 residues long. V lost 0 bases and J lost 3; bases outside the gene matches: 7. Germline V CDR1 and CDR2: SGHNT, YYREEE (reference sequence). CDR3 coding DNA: TGTGCCAGCAGCTTGGCCCCCGACAGGGGACCTAATGAAAAACTGTTTTTT. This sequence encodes CASSLAPDRGPNEKLFF.

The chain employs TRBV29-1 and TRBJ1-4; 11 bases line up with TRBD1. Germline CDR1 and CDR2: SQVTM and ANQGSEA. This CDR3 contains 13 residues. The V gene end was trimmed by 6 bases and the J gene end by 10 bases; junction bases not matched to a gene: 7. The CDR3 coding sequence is TGCAGCGTCGGGACCGGGACAGGGGGAAAACTGTTTTTT. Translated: CSVGTGTGGKLFF.

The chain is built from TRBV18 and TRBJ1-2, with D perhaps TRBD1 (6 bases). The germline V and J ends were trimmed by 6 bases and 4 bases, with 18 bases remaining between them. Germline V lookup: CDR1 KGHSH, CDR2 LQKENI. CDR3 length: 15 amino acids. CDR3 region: CASSTPQQGSYGYTF. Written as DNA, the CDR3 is TGTGCCAGCTCGACGCCTCAACAGGGCTCCTATGGCTACACCTTC.

CDR3 in amino acids: CASSQQVSGELFF. The CDR3 bases are TGTGCCAGCAGCCAACAAGTATCCGGGGAGCTGTTTTTT. The rearrangement uses TRBV2 and TRBJ2-2, with D unresolved. This CDR3 spans 13 amino acids. Germline V gene sequence: CDR1 SNHLY, CDR2 FYNNEI. V shed 6 bases and J shed 6 bases, with 11 bases lying between them.

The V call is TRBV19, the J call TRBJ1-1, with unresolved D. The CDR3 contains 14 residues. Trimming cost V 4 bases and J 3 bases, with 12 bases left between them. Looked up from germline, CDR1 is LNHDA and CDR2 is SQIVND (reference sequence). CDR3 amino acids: CASSRRPRDTEAFF. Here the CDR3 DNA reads TGTGCCAGTAGTAGAAGGCCACGGGACACTGAAGCTTTCTTT.

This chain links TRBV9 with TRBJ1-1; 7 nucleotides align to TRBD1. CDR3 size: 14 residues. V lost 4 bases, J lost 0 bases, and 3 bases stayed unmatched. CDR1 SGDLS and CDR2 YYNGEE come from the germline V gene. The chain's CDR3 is CASSRDSLNTEAFF. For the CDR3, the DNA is TGTGCCAGCAGCCGGGACAGCTTGAACACTGAAGCTTTCTTT.

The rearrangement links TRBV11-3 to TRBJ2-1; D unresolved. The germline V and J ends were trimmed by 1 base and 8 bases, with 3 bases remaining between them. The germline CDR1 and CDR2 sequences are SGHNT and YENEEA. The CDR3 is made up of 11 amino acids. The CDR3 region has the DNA TGTGCCAGCAGCTTAGGGCATGAGCAGTTCTTC. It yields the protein CASSLGHEQFF. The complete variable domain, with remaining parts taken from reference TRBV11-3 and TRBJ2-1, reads EAGVVQSPRYKIIEKKQPVAFWCNPISGHNTLYWYLQNLGQGPELLIRYENEEAVDDSQLPKDRFSAERLKGVDSTLKIQPAELGDSAVYLCASSLGHEQFFGPGTRLTVL.

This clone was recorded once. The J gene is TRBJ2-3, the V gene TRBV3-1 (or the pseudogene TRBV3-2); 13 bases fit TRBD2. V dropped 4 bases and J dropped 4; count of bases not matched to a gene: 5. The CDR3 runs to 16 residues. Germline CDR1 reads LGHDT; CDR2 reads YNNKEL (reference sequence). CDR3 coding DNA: TGTGCCAGCAGCCTCGGGACTAGCGGGGTCTCAGATACGCAGTATTTT. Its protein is CASSLGTSGVSDTQYF.

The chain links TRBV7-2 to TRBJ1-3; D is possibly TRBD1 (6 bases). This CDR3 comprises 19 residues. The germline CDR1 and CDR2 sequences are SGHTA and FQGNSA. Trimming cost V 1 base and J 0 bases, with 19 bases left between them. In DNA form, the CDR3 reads TGTGCCAGCAGCTTAGTCGGTGTGGGGGGGCCAAGCTCTGGAAACACCATATATTTT. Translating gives CASSLVGVGGPSSGNTIYF.

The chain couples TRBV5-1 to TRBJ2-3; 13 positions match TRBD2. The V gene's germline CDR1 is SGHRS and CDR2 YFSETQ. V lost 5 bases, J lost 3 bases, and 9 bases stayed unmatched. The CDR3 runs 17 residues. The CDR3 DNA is TGCGCCAGCAGTCCCGGGACTAGCGGGGCCCCAACAGATACGCAGTATTTT. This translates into CASSPGTSGAPTDTQYF.